These 23 T cell receptor beta chains share one sample of origin, sequenced in a study of T cells after yellow fever vaccination. TCRdb independently ran MiXCR on the 5' RACE reads; one entry per CDR3 protein. The table shows 450,000 to 550,000 distinct CDR3 sequences, with 15% to 20% occurring only once. The sample consisted of PBMCs, taken 15 days after the yellow fever booster vaccination. Receptors were obtained from a man younger than 45 who received the YFV17D yellow fever vaccine.

This clonotype has just a few counts. CDR3 in amino acids: CASSWSTGDEQYF. The CDR3 region has the DNA TGTGCCAGCAGCTGGTCGACAGGGGACGAGCAGTACTTC. The chain has TRBV7-8 and TRBJ2-7; 8 bases agree with TRBD1. J gave up 5 bases and V 4 bases, and 4 bases lay outside the gene matches. Germline CDR1 SGHVS, CDR2 FQNEAQ. This CDR3 contains 13 residues.

This clonotype was seen a few times. The J gene is TRBJ2-5, the V gene TRBV20-1; perhaps TRBD2 as D (5 bases). With 2 bases removed from V and 3 bases from J, the gap between germline ends came to 7 bases. Germline values: CDR1 DFQATT, CDR2 SNEGSKA (reference sequence). There are 12 residues in the CDR3. CDR3 protein: CSARNGEETQYF. CDR3 nucleotide sequence: TGCAGTGCTAGAAACGGGGAAGAGACCCAGTACTTC.

The chain is built from TRBV20-1 and TRBJ2-1; 14 bases line up with TRBD2. CDR1 DFQATT and CDR2 SNEGSKA come from the germline V gene (reference sequence). The CDR3 length is 18 residues. The CDR3, as DNA: TGCAGCTTAATCACTGGGACTAGCGGGAGCCCCCCCTACAATGAGCAGTTCTTC. Protein sequence: CSLITGTSGSPPYNEQFF.

This clonotype was recorded a few times. The chain joins TRBV3-1 to TRBJ1-5; D might be TRBD1 (6 bases). Germline lookup yields CDR1 LGHDT and CDR2 YNNKEL (reference sequence). V lost 1 base and J 0 bases, leaving 7 bases between the germline ends. The CDR3 is 15 residues long. CDR3 in DNA: TGTGCCAGCAGCCAAGGGACAGATAGCAATCAGCCCCAGCATTTT. The encoded protein is CASSQGTDSNQPQHF.

This clonotype was seen only a few times. V and J are TRBV29-1 and TRBJ2-3, with a tentative D call TRBD1 (5 bases). Between the trimmed V and J ends, which lost 2 bases and 4 bases, there was a span of 10 bases. The germline CDR1 and CDR2 sequences are SQVTM and ANQGSEA. CDR3 length: 13 amino acids. CDR3 sequence reads: CSVESRVADTQYF. The CDR3 nucleotides are TGCAGCGTTGAAAGCAGGGTCGCAGATACGCAGTATTTT.

This clonotype was found a few times. V and J are TRBV12-3 or TRBV12-4 and TRBJ1-3, with unresolved D. This CDR3 has 15 residues. The V end was cut by 4 bases, the J end by 0 bases, with 10 bases between. The CDR3 bases are TGTGCCAGCAGTTCCAGACACTCCTCTGGAAACACCATATATTTT. It specifies CASSSRHSSGNTIYF.

The genes are TRBV5-6 and TRBJ2-1; D might be TRBD2 (6 bases). Trimming left V 6 bases short and J 3 bases short, with 10 bases between. CDR1 is SGHDT, CDR2 YYEEEE, per germline. The CDR3 runs to 13 residues. This CDR3 is CASTPGLYNEQFF. The CDR3 DNA is TGTGCCAGCACCCCGGGACTCTACAATGAGCAGTTCTTC.

This clonotype came up a few times. The CDR3 DNA reads as TGTGCCAGCAGTTCGGGGGCAACCCCCGGGGAGCTGTTTTTT. Its protein is CASSSGATPGELFF. The rearrangement joins TRBV12-3 or TRBV12-4 to TRBJ2-2; D may match TRBD1 or TRBD2 (6 bases each). The V gene lost 4 bases and the J gene lost 6 bases, with 12 bases spanning the gap. The CDR3 length is 14 residues.

V gene TRBV20-1 combines with J gene TRBJ2-7; 9 nucleotides align to TRBD2. The ends lost 6 bases at V and 0 bases at J; junction bases unmatched: 3. The CDR3 totals 13 residues. The germline CDR1 and CDR2 sequences are DFQATT and SNEGSKA (reference sequence). CDR3: CSAASGISYEQYF. DNA of the CDR3: TGCAGTGCCGCTAGCGGGATCTCCTACGAGCAGTACTTC.

This clonotype was picked up a small number of times. The V gene is TRBV12-3 or TRBV12-4, the J gene TRBJ2-7, with D unresolved. CDR3 length: 16 amino acids. V was shortened by 1 base and J by 4 bases, with 17 bases between the two germline ends. The CDR3 sequence: CASSLVVAKDPYEQYF. The CDR3 DNA follows: TGTGCCAGCAGTTTAGTGGTAGCAAAAGATCCATACGAGCAGTACTTC.

This clonotype has at least ten counts. The chain carries TRBV7-9 and TRBJ2-3, with D perhaps assigned TRBD1 or TRBD2 (5 bases each). Germline loops: CDR1 SEHNR, CDR2 FQNEAQ (reference sequence). The CDR3 contains 16 residues. Trimming took 0 bases from V and 3 from J, leaving 13 bases between them. The CDR3 is CASSLASMGETDTQYF. CDR3 coding DNA: TGTGCCAGCAGCTTAGCGTCAATGGGGGAGACAGATACGCAGTATTTT.

This chain links TRBV5-1 with TRBJ2-2; no firm D call. The CDR3 spans 13 residues. Germline V gene data show CDR1 as SGHRS and CDR2 as YFSETQ. V lost 3 bases to trimming and J lost 6 bases, with 9 bases between them. In DNA, the CDR3 is TGCGCCAGCAGCTACACGCGACCCGGGGAGCTGTTTTTT. It yields the protein CASSYTRPGELFF.

The chain recombines TRBV7-9 with TRBJ2-5; TRBD2 aligns across 11 bases. This CDR3 is 17 amino acids long. The V gene's germline CDR1 is SEHNR and CDR2 FQNEAQ (reference sequence). V lost 2 bases and J lost 5; bases outside the gene matches: 10. The DNA for the CDR3 is TGTGCCAGCAGCTTAACGAGGGAACTAGCGGGAGCCGAGACCCAGTACTTC. This gives the protein CASSLTRELAGAETQYF.

This clonotype appeared once. The chain couples TRBV7-9 to TRBJ1-5; the D gene is possibly TRBD1 (6 bases). Trimming removed 5 bases at V and 5 bases at J, with 10 bases between. Germline V gene sequence: CDR1 SEHNR, CDR2 FQNEAQ (reference sequence). This CDR3 is built from 13 residues. The CDR3 DNA follows: TGTGCCAGCAGCGCCCACAGGGATCAGCCCCAGCATTTT. Its translation is CASSAHRDQPQHF.

The rearrangement uses TRBV7-2 and TRBJ2-1; 8 positions match TRBD2. The CDR3 contains 13 residues. V lost 5 bases to trimming and J lost 6 bases; unmatched junction nucleotides: 3. Germline V lookup: CDR1 SGHTA, CDR2 FQGNSA. The CDR3, as DNA: TGTGCCAGCAGCAGGACTAGCTTCAATGAGCAGTTCTTC. Amino acids: CASSRTSFNEQFF.

The CDR3 coding sequence is TGTGCCAGCAGCTTAAAAGGCGGGGAGCTGTTTTTT. It yields the protein CASSLKGGELFF. V and J are TRBV7-3 and TRBJ2-2; no definite D call. Per germline, CDR1 SGHTA and CDR2 FQGTGA. This CDR3 is 12 amino acids long. V was pared by 1 base and J by 7 bases, with 4 bases between.

This clonotype has more than one count but fewer than ten. The chain is built from TRBV7-9 and TRBJ2-1; D gene uncertain. Germline-derived CDR1 and CDR2 are SEHNR and FQNEAQ (reference sequence). The CDR3 is made up of 13 amino acids. Trimming cost V 5 bases and J 5 bases, with 10 bases left between them. DNA of the CDR3: TGTGCCAGCAGCCGTATCCCGGACAATGAGCAGTTCTTC. Translated: CASSRIPDNEQFF.

This clonotype was seen more than once but under ten times. At one of its ends the junction is not consistent with the germline gene, which may arise from a read error. The chain employs TRBV20-1 and TRBJ2-7, with TRBD1 matching 9 bases. CDR3 length equals 17 residues. Germline assignment: CDR1 DFQATT and CDR2 SNEGSKA (reference sequence). In nucleotides, the CDR3 is TGCAGTGCCAGAGGGGAGTCGGGGACAGGGTTCACCTACGAGCAGTACTTC. Translated: CSARGESGTGFTYEQYF.

The CDR3 spells CASRRGLASYNEQFF. The CDR3 DNA sequence: TGTGCCAGCAGGCGAGGACTAGCCTCCTACAATGAGCAGTTCTTC. The V gene is TRBV5-6, the J gene TRBJ2-1; TRBD2 agrees at 8 bases. The CDR3 totals 15 residues. Losses at the gene ends were 5 bases for V and 0 bases for J; bases not matched to a gene: 4. In germline, CDR1 is SGHDT, CDR2 YYEEEE. The entire variable domain, with the rest obtained from reference TRBV5-6 and TRBJ2-1, is as follows: DAGVTQSPTHLIKTRGQQVTLRCSPKSGHDTVSWYQQALGQGPQFIFQYYEEEERQRGNFPDRFSGHQFPNYSSELNVNALLLGDSALYLCASRRGLASYNEQFFGPGTRLTVL.

The DNA of the CDR3 is TGCAGTGCTAGTAGGGGGAGGGCGAACACCGGGGAGCTGTTTTTT. This sequence encodes CSASRGRANTGELFF. The rearrangement uses TRBV20-1 and TRBJ2-2; possible D gene TRBD2, 7 bases. V lost 3 bases, J lost 0 bases, and 11 bases lay in between. Per germline, CDR1 DFQATT and CDR2 SNEGSKA (reference sequence). This CDR3 region has 15 residues.

This clonotype was counted only a few times. The chain recombines TRBV18 with TRBJ2-1; D call uncertain. This CDR3 contains 16 residues. Looked up from germline, CDR1 is KGHSH and CDR2 is LQKENI. V lost 3 bases to trimming and J lost 1 base, with 13 bases between them. CDR3 residues: CASSPSEVRSYNEQFF. For the CDR3, the DNA is TGTGCCAGCTCACCCTCAGAAGTAAGGTCCTACAATGAGCAGTTCTTC.

V gene TRBV7-2 combines with J gene TRBJ2-1; TRBD2 matches 8 bases. This CDR3 is built from 16 residues. CDR1 and CDR2 (germline): SGHTA, FQGNSA. The J segment lost 4 bases and the V segment lost 4 bases, leaving 9 bases of the junction unmatched. This CDR3 is CASSSRVAGKYNEQFF. The CDR3 nucleotides are TGTGCCAGCAGCTCCCGGGTAGCGGGGAAATACAATGAGCAGTTCTTC.

This sequence joins TRBV6-5 and TRBJ2-7, with a possible D match to TRBD1 (6 bases). The CDR3 length is 14 residues. Deletions cut 3 bases from V and 5 bases from J, with 14 bases between. The germline V gene encodes CDR1 MNHEY and CDR2 SVGAGI. CDR3 coding DNA: TGTGCCAGCAGTTATAAAACAGGGAGCAACGAGCAGTACTTC. Protein: CASSYKTGSNEQYF.